This is a list of T cell receptor beta chains from one sample in a study of a mutant IDH1 vaccine in newly diagnosed glioma. Profiling relied on immunoSEQ multiplex PCR, and the TCRdb table lists in-frame clones only, not all of them. The table includes around 89,000 clones, 83% detected once. The sample consisted of PBMCs, taken from a glioma patient treated with radiotherapy, temozolomide or both. Every receptor here comes from a woman aged 45 to 65 with glioma. Both conserved end residues are part of each CDR3. Each record gives: CDR3 protein, D gene, V gene, J gene. A D gene is named only where the DNA matches it firmly.

CASSVGGLGSGETQYF	NA	TRBV9	TRBJ2-5
CASSQDLKAGLAHSGANVLTF	TRBD2	TRBV4-2	TRBJ2-6
CASSLTGLYQPQHF	NA	TRBV10-1	TRBJ1-5
CASSQPGLAVGELFF	TRBD2	TRBV4-2	TRBJ2-2
CASSPSPGQGYTGELFF	TRBD1	TRBV4-1	TRBJ2-2
CASSRVQANYGYTF	NA	TRBV11-3	TRBJ1-2
CASSKGTGKETQYF	NA	TRBV11-1	TRBJ2-5
CASSYAQGFDTEAFF	NA	TRBV19	TRBJ1-1
CSVERDRDEQFF	TRBD1	TRBV29-1	TRBJ2-1
CASSQDGEGTLSYEQYF	NA	TRBV4-1	TRBJ2-7
CASSHPDSTVSNSPLHF	NA	TRBV7-8	TRBJ1-6
CASSPIASTTGNTIYF	NA	TRBV27	TRBJ1-3
CASSLARDEQYF	NA	TRBV7-9	TRBJ2-7
CASSRNQPQHF	NA	TRBV6-1	TRBJ1-5
CASSLAGTRTGTQYF	NA	TRBV5-1	TRBJ2-3
CASSLAEGGGRGEQFF	NA	TRBV7-2	TRBJ2-1
CASSPLGQGPQPQHF	NA	TRBV7-9	TRBJ1-5
CASTVGAALGGNTEAFF	NA	TRBV10-2	TRBJ1-1
CASGLGTAYTQYF	NA	TRBV12-5	TRBJ2-3
CASSRDRETQYF	NA	TRBV6-5	TRBJ2-5
CASSLGDRGSYEQYF	TRBD1	TRBV5-1	TRBJ2-7
CASSLGDSYQETQYF	NA	TRBV7-9	TRBJ2-5
CASSLGGSQDGIHEQYF	NA	TRBV5-8	TRBJ2-7
CASSEMAGSVTEAFF	NA	TRBV6-1	TRBJ1-1
CASSLGWDTQYF	NA	TRBV5-1	TRBJ2-3
CSVDRPLRGARYEQYF	NA	TRBV29-1	TRBJ2-7
CAWTLGTVLPGGYTF	TRBD1	TRBV30	TRBJ1-2
CASSLALRGLNTEAFF	TRBD1	TRBV5-4	TRBJ1-1
CTSGSQGAISGYTF	NA	TRBV1	TRBJ1-2
CASMDQGNSPLHF	NA	TRBV7-9	TRBJ1-6
CASSLRRESRDTEAFF	NA	TRBV5-4	TRBJ1-1
CASSSAGLVSEQYF	TRBD2	TRBV5-1	TRBJ2-7
CASSYASATYEQYF	NA	TRBV6-5	TRBJ2-7
CASSHTTGDSYGYTF	TRBD1	TRBV4-1	TRBJ1-2
CASSLANAGELFF	NA	TRBV5-1	TRBJ2-2
CASSPGQGNSPLHF	TRBD1	TRBV28	TRBJ1-6
CASRDYTGKPQHF	NA	TRBV2	TRBJ1-5
CASRPQRGWDEQFF	TRBD2	TRBV2	TRBJ2-1
CASGAVSGIGELFF	NA	TRBV5-1	TRBJ2-2
CASSVSGGYGYTF	NA	TRBV9	TRBJ1-2
CASGDRGEYEQYF	TRBD1	TRBV28	TRBJ2-7
CSARMNQPQHF	NA	TRBV20-1	TRBJ1-5
CASSLGPLGGHQETQYF	NA	TRBV5-6	TRBJ2-5
CASSPLARGTEAFF	NA	TRBV6-6	TRBJ1-1
CATSRESVSEQYF	NA	TRBV15	TRBJ2-7
CASSSSIATNEKLFF	NA	TRBV7-2	TRBJ1-4
CASSPTSGGTNSANEKLFF	TRBD1	TRBV9	TRBJ1-4
CASSDPGTGVREQYF	TRBD1	TRBV7-8	TRBJ2-7
CASSIVGGQPQHF	NA	TRBV19	TRBJ1-5
CASSISGGVYEQYF	TRBD2	TRBV19	TRBJ2-7
CASSSRHITSTDTQYF	NA	TRBV5-1	TRBJ2-3
CASSESARQYF	NA	TRBV6-1	TRBJ2-7
CASSATGTGGTEAFF	TRBD1	TRBV28	TRBJ1-1
CASSVTLAGGPHFF	TRBD2	TRBV9	TRBJ2-7